These T cell receptor beta chains were read from a single sample in a study of post-analysis software for immune sequencing data. MiXCR, run by TCRdb on the PCR reads, gives a single entry per CDR3 protein. Found here are 750,000 to 950,000 distinct CDR3 sequences, around 53% of them singletons; the top ten hold around 4.5%. The sequenced material came from blood. Receptor source: a girl aged 5 to 17 with multiple sclerosis. CDR3s include the opening cysteine and the closing phenylalanine or tryptophan. Fields, in order: V gene, J gene, D gene, clone size, CDR3 DNA, CDR3 protein. A D gene is named only where the DNA matches it firmly. Some rows have no size entry. The others give once, few or many, or a class for an expanded clone.

V gene: TRBV7-2
J gene: TRBJ2-5
D gene: .
clone size: .
CDR3 DNA: TGTGCCAGCAGCCCAGGCGGACCTAGTAAATTCCGGGAGACCCAGTACTTC
CDR3 protein: CASSPGGPSKFRETQYF

V gene: TRBV5-1
J gene: TRBJ2-5
D gene: .
clone size: few
CDR3 DNA: TGCGCCAGCAGCTTGGAGTTTTTGGAGACCCAGTACTTC
CDR3 protein: CASSLEFLETQYF

V gene: TRBV9
J gene: TRBJ1-2
D gene: .
clone size: few
CDR3 DNA: TGTGCCAGCAGCTCCCCGGGGGTGCCCTCTGGCTACACCTTC
CDR3 protein: CASSSPGVPSGYTF

V gene: TRBV28
J gene: TRBJ2-1
D gene: .
clone size: .
CDR3 DNA: TGTGCCAGCAGTTTAAGTGACCAGGCGAGAAATGAGCAGTTCTTC
CDR3 protein: CASSLSDQARNEQFF

V gene: TRBV12-5
J gene: TRBJ2-5
D gene: .
clone size: .
CDR3 DNA: TGTGCTAGTGGTTTGAACGGCCTTGGACATTCACAAGAGACCCAGTACTTC
CDR3 protein: CASGLNGLGHSQETQYF

V gene: TRBV4-1
J gene: TRBJ2-1
D gene: .
clone size: .
CDR3 DNA: TGCGCCAGCAGCCCGTTGGGACCCATCACGTCTGAGCAGTTCTTC
CDR3 protein: CASSPLGPITSEQFF

V gene: TRBV7-2
J gene: TRBJ1-5
D gene: .
clone size: once
CDR3 DNA: TGTGCCAGCAGCCGGGGGGCCGACAGCAATCAGCCCCAGCATTTT
CDR3 protein: CASSRGADSNQPQHF

V gene: TRBV5-1
J gene: TRBJ2-6
D gene: .
clone size: .
CDR3 DNA: TGCGCCAGCAGCTTGGAGATCTGGGCCGGGGCCAACGTCCTGACTTTC
CDR3 protein: CASSLEIWAGANVLTF

V gene: TRBV3-1
J gene: TRBJ2-7
D gene: .
clone size: .
CDR3 DNA: TGTGCCAGCAGCCAGAAGAGAACCCAGTACTTC
CDR3 protein: CASSQKRTQYF

V gene: TRBV29-1
J gene: TRBJ2-1
D gene: TRBD1
clone size: .
CDR3 DNA: TGCAGCGCCGGGACAGGGTTGAATGAGCAGTTCTTC
CDR3 protein: CSAGTGLNEQFF